This T cell receptor beta chain originates from a study of blood T cells in healthy people across ages. Overall study: When template switching was applied, about one barcoded beta molecule was captured per two T cells.

The CDR3 is 14 amino acids. Trimming stripped 8 bases from V and 8 bases from J, with 19 bases between. Per the germline V gene, CDR1 is LGHNA and CDR2 is YSLEER. Combining a sample-barcoded 5' primer with a J-beta primer mix, a second PCR ran for roughly 6 to 12 cycles. Every single cDNA molecule received a tag from a template-switch adaptor with 12 random nucleotides. MiXCR was run by TCRdb on the 5' RACE reads, yielding one entry per CDR3 protein. The sample gives under 850,000 distinct CDR3 sequences, 35% to 40% of which show up once; roughly 13% is in the top ten. Donors each provided about 9.5 milliliters of peripheral blood.

This receptor was identified in a man younger than 30 in good health. Sequencing was carried out using blood. This chain connects TRBV4-3 to TRBJ2-1; D possibly corresponds to TRBD2 (5 bases). CDR3 DNA: TGCGCCAGCGAAAAGGACTTAAATACGTATGAGCAGTTCTTC. Its translation is CASEKDLNTYEQFF.